This TCR beta chain was captured by sequencing in a study of long-term antiretroviral therapy in people with HIV. Findings and limits, study-wide: Repertoires with HIV possessed tighter CDR3 length spans than those of controls. After ART, diversity increased yet remained lower than transplant donor controls. Clones expanded before ART dominated the repertoire at all time points.

Trimming removed 0 bases from V and 7 bases from J, with 10 bases in between. CDR3 length: 14 amino acids. Looked up from germline, CDR1 is GTSNPN and CDR2 is SVGIG (reference sequence). Researchers report immunoSEQ v3.0 was run at survey level. Only in-frame clones appear in the TCRdb table, and some are missing; sequencing was by immunoSEQ multiplex PCR. The sample lists some 24,000 clones, around 83% occurring once. Of note for this clone: Its target is not known.

The receptor comes from a man aged 30 to 45 with HIV. The source was unsorted PBMCs, collected 0.7 years before starting antiretroviral therapy. The chain carries TRBV30 and TRBJ1-6; D is possibly TRBD1 (5 bases). The CDR3 loop reads CAWSVGVRNSPLHF. The CDR3 coding sequence is TGTGCCTGGAGTGTAGGGGTAAGGAATTCACCCCTCCACTTT.